This entry lists 19 T cell receptor beta chains sequenced from one sample in a study of blood T cell repertoires in COVID-19. The method was immunoSEQ multiplex PCR; TCRdb's version includes in-frame clones alone and lacks a portion of them. The sample carries some 210,000 clones, roughly four fifths recorded once. Sample: PBMCs or T cells enriched from blood (not recorded which). These TCRs come from a middle-aged man who had recovered from COVID-19.

The chain recombines TRBV12-3 or TRBV12-4 with TRBJ2-1, with D uncertain. This CDR3 comprises 11 residues. V was cut by 7 bases and J by 7 bases, with 8 bases left in between. This CDR3 reads CASTPGNEQFF. Here the CDR3 DNA reads TGTGCCAGCACCCCCGGGAATGAGCAGTTCTTC.

The chain recombines TRBV19 with TRBJ1-5; no clear D. Trimming removed 5 bases at V and 7 bases at J, with 18 bases between. The germline gives CDR1 LNHDA, CDR2 SQIVND (reference sequence). CDR3 length: 15 amino acids. The CDR3 loop is CASSGEIHGLQPQHF. CDR3 DNA sequence: TGTGCCAGTAGTGGGGAGATTCATGGTCTCCAGCCCCAGCATTTT.

This clone has only one observation. The rearrangement links TRBV7-9 to TRBJ2-1; 8 positions match TRBD2. Looked up from germline, CDR1 is SEHNR and CDR2 is FQNEAQ (reference sequence). The CDR3 has 15 amino acids. The trim removed 3 bases at V and 5 bases at J, leaving 6 bases unmatched. CDR3: CASSLSGGLHNEQFF. DNA for the CDR3: TGTGCCAGCAGCTTGAGCGGGGGTCTCCACAATGAGCAGTTCTTC. Full variable domain (rest looked up from reference TRBV7-9 and TRBJ2-1): DTGVSQNPRHKITKRGQNVTFRCDPISEHNRLYWYRQTLGQGPEFLTYFQNEAQLEKSRLLSDRFSAERPKGSFSTLEIQRTEQGDSAMYLCASSLSGGLHNEQFFGPGTRLTVL.

The chain couples TRBV5-1 to TRBJ1-1; 7 bases map to TRBD1. The CDR3 spans 13 residues. The V gene's germline CDR1 is SGHRS and CDR2 YFSETQ. V lost 0 bases to trimming and J lost 4 bases; unmatched junction nucleotides: 0. The CDR3 DNA sequence: TGCGCCAGCAGCTTGGAGGGGGCCACTGAAGCTTTCTTT. As protein: CASSLEGATEAFF.

This clone has only a few counts. CDR3: CASSPRVGDTEAFF. The CDR3 nucleotides are TGTGCCAGCAGCCCACGCGTCGGGGACACTGAAGCTTTCTTT. The chain uses TRBV5-6 and TRBJ1-1, with D unclear. V was cut by 4 bases and J by 3 bases, with 13 bases left in between. The CDR3 length is 14 residues. From germline, CDR1 is SGHDT and CDR2 YYEEEE.

The chain employs TRBV14 and TRBJ2-2, with D possibly being TRBD1 (6 bases). V was pared by 4 bases and J by 4 bases, with 16 bases between. Germline CDR1 reads SGHDN; CDR2 reads FVKESK. The CDR3 contains 16 residues. CDR3 in amino acids: CASSPGQYYGTGELFF. CDR3 DNA sequence: TGTGCCAGCAGCCCGGGACAATACTACGGCACCGGGGAGCTGTTTTTT.

This clone showed up just once. This chain links TRBV6-5 with TRBJ1-6, with 7 nucleotides matching TRBD1. In germline, CDR1 is MNHEY, CDR2 SVGAGI. Trimming removed 5 bases from V and 7 bases from J; junction bases left unmatched: 8. The CDR3 has 15 amino acids. CDR3 in amino acids: CASSLRDSPNSPLHF. CDR3 nucleotides: TGTGCCAGCAGTCTCCGGGACAGTCCAAATTCACCCCTCCACTTT.

V and J are TRBV5-1 and TRBJ1-1; 8 positions agree with TRBD1. The CDR3 contains 15 residues. Trimming at V came to 1 base and at J to 4 bases, leaving 6 bases not matched to a gene. Per germline, CDR1 SGHRS and CDR2 YFSETQ. CDR3 DNA sequence: TGCGCCAGCAGCTTGCGGGGACAGGTGGGCACTGAAGCTTTCTTT. This sequence encodes CASSLRGQVGTEAFF.

J is TRBJ2-5 and V is TRBV5-4; D is ambiguous. The CDR3 covers 14 residues. Germline lookup yields CDR1 SGHNT and CDR2 YYREEE (reference sequence). With 4 bases removed from V and 1 base from J, the gap between germline ends came to 11 bases. CDR3 amino acids: CASSPESFQETQYF. The DNA for the CDR3 is TGTGCCAGCAGCCCCGAGTCATTCCAAGAGACCCAGTACTTC. Full variable domain (remainder filled in from reference TRBV5-4 and TRBJ2-5): ETGVTQSPTHLIKTRGQQVTLRCSSQSGHNTVSWYQQALGQGPQFIFQYYREEENGRGNFPPRFSGLQFPNYSSELNVNALELDDSALYLCASSPESFQETQYFGPGTRLLVL.

This clone was recorded only once. The gene calls are TRBV29-1 and TRBJ2-3; D may be TRBD1 (6 bases). V was clipped by 3 bases and J by 0 bases, with 13 bases between them. The CDR3 has 15 residues. Germline V CDR1 and CDR2: SQVTM, ANQGSEA. In DNA form, the CDR3 reads TGCAGCGTTGATAAAGGGACACCTAGCACAGATACGCAGTATTTT. This encodes CSVDKGTPSTDTQYF.

This chain joins TRBV2 and TRBJ1-4, with D possibly TRBD1 on 6 matching bases. V was pared by 8 bases and J by 3 bases, with 13 bases between. Germline CDR1 SNHLY, CDR2 FYNNEI. This CDR3 contains 14 residues. CDR3 residues: CASALDSSNEKLFF. The CDR3 bases are TGTGCCAGCGCATTGGACAGCTCTAATGAAAAACTGTTTTTT.

The V gene is TRBV20-1, the J gene TRBJ1-1; 7 bases align to TRBD1. CDR3 size: 13 residues. V shed 3 bases, J shed 8 bases, and the junction held 9 bases outside the gene matches. CDR1 and CDR2 (germline): DFQATT, SNEGSKA (reference sequence). The CDR3 DNA is TGCAGTGCTAGTCCCCTTCGACAGGGCGAAGCTTTCTTT. This encodes CSASPLRQGEAFF.

The J gene is TRBJ2-2, the V gene TRBV2; TRBD1 agrees at 8 bases. Losses at the gene ends were 2 bases for V and 5 bases for J; bases not matched to a gene: 4. Germline V CDR1 and CDR2: SNHLY, FYNNEI. This CDR3 is built from 15 residues. CDR3 coding DNA: TGTGCCAGCAGTGAACAGGGGGCTGAAACCGGGGAGCTGTTTTTT. Translated, it gives CASSEQGAETGELFF.

The rearrangement links TRBV27 to TRBJ2-7; D gene unclear. The V gene's germline CDR1 is MNHEY and CDR2 SMNVEV (reference sequence). Trimming took 3 bases from V and 2 from J, leaving 14 bases between them. The CDR3 loop spans 15 amino acids. CDR3 sequence (DNA): TGTGCCAGCAGTTTCACACCAGGTCCCCCCTACGAGCAGTACTTC. It translates to CASSFTPGPPYEQYF.

The rearrangement links TRBV19 to TRBJ1-3; the D is unclear. This CDR3 is 15 amino acids long. Trimming took off 2 bases at V and 0 bases at J, with 8 bases between the two ends. The V gene's germline CDR1 is LNHDA and CDR2 SQIVND (reference sequence). The CDR3 spells CASSISLSSGNTIYF. In DNA, the CDR3 is TGTGCCAGTAGTATATCTTTGAGCTCTGGAAACACCATATATTTT. Together with reference TRBV19 and TRBJ1-3, the CDR3 gives the full variable domain: DGGITQSPKYLFRKEGQNVTLSCEQNLNHDAMYWYRQDPGQGLRLIYYSQIVNDFQKGDIAEGYSVSREKKESFPLTVTSAQKNPTAFYLCASSISLSSGNTIYFGEGSWLTVV.

This sequence joins TRBV20-1 and TRBJ1-6; 7 nucleotides match TRBD1. This CDR3 has 18 residues. V shed 3 bases and J 2 bases; nucleotides not matched to a gene: 13. Germline CDR1 is DFQATT and CDR2 is SNEGSKA (reference sequence). The DNA for the CDR3 is TGCAGTGCTAGTGGCAGGGACAGTTGGGGTCCCTATAATTCACCCCTCCACTTT. Protein: CSASGRDSWGPYNSPLHF.

The rearrangement joins TRBV7-6 to TRBJ1-2; no firm D call. The CDR3 contains 14 residues. V was shortened by 3 bases and J by 4 bases, with 12 bases between the two germline ends. Germline CDR1 reads SGHVS; CDR2 reads FNYEAQ. CDR3 region: CASSLSEVSYGYTF. The CDR3 DNA sequence: TGTGCCAGCAGCTTGAGTGAAGTTAGCTATGGCTACACCTTC.

The rearrangement joins TRBV5-5 to TRBJ1-1, with a tentative D call TRBD1 (6 bases). The CDR3 runs 17 residues. Trimming cost V 1 base and J 0 bases, with 16 bases left between them. Germline CDR1 reads SGHKS; CDR2 reads YYEKEE (reference sequence). The DNA of the CDR3 is TGTGCCAGCAGCTTGCTACAGGGAGATTTCATGAACACTGAAGCTTTCTTT. It specifies CASSLLQGDFMNTEAFF.

This chain links TRBV7-9 with TRBJ2-7, with D tentatively TRBD2 (5 bases). Trimming removed 4 bases from V and 4 bases from J, with 11 bases in between. CDR1 is SEHNR and CDR2 is FQNEAQ in the germline V gene (reference sequence). This CDR3 is built from 13 residues. The DNA for the CDR3 is TGTGCCAGCAGCTACTCCGGGATATACGAGCAGTACTTC. It codes for CASSYSGIYEQYF.